The 20 T cell receptor beta chains below come from one sample, sequenced in a study of blood T cell repertoires in COVID-19. TCRdb's copy holds only in-frame clones and misses some; the assay was immunoSEQ multiplex PCR. The sample holds about 220,000 clones, around 80% seen once. Sequenced input: peripheral blood. The source of these receptors is a human donor in a cohort sampled during active COVID-19.

This clone was seen just once. The chain carries TRBV18 and TRBJ1-6; TRBD1 agrees at 8 bases. The trim removed 3 bases at V and 6 bases at J, leaving 4 bases unmatched. Germline V gene sequence: CDR1 KGHSH, CDR2 LQKENI. The length of the CDR3 is 15 residues. The CDR3 is CASSPTGQANSPLHF. In DNA form, the CDR3 reads TGTGCCAGCTCACCCACGGGACAGGCTAATTCACCCCTCCACTTT.

This chain connects TRBV10-3 to TRBJ1-3, with TRBD1 matching over 9 bases. Germline V lookup: CDR1 ENHRY, CDR2 SYGVKD. This CDR3 spans 15 amino acids. J gave up 2 bases and V 6 bases, and 5 bases lay outside the gene matches. The CDR3 DNA reads as TGTGCCATCAGCCGGACAGGGGTTCCTGGAAACACCATATATTTT. It encodes CAISRTGVPGNTIYF.

V gene TRBV7-2 combines with J gene TRBJ2-3, with 7 bases fitting TRBD2. Germline lookup yields CDR1 SGHTA and CDR2 FQGNSA. Trimming cost V 1 base and J 3 bases; bases outside gene matches: 10. The CDR3 runs to 17 residues. CDR3 protein: CASSLEEDGGITDTQYF. CDR3 coding DNA: TGTGCCAGCAGCTTAGAAGAGGACGGGGGGATTACAGATACGCAGTATTTT.

The V call is TRBV4-1, the J call TRBJ1-1; possibly TRBD1 for D (5 bases). Germline loops: CDR1 MGHRA, CDR2 YSYEKL. Trimming removed 4 bases at V and 4 bases at J, with 10 bases between. The CDR3 is 13 amino acids. The CDR3 region is CASSLRGGTEAFF. The CDR3 DNA reads TGCGCCAGCAGCCTACGGGGGGGCACTGAAGCTTTCTTT.

This chain joins TRBV10-3 and TRBJ1-2; possible D gene TRBD1, 6 bases. The V gene lost 7 bases and the J gene lost 0 bases, with 12 bases spanning the gap. The CDR3 totals 14 residues. Germline CDR1 and CDR2: ENHRY and SYGVKD. CDR3 loop: CAIISDSTNYGYTF. DNA of the CDR3: TGTGCCATCATCTCGGACAGCACTAACTATGGCTACACCTTC.

The rearrangement links TRBV5-5 to TRBJ2-1; possible D gene TRBD1, 5 bases. The CDR3 is 16 residues long. The V gene's germline CDR1 is SGHKS and CDR2 YYEKEE (reference sequence). Trimming removed 3 bases at V and 7 bases at J, with 20 bases between. Here the CDR3 reads CASSSPYSKGWNEQFF. CDR3 coding DNA: TGTGCCAGCAGCTCCCCATACTCAAAGGGGTGGAATGAGCAGTTCTTC.

The chain uses TRBV5-1 and TRBJ2-2, with 7 nucleotides matching TRBD1. Germline V gives CDR1 SGHRS, CDR2 YFSETQ. V lost 6 bases, J lost 0 bases, and 8 bases stayed unmatched. The CDR3 has 16 amino acids. CDR3 sequence reads: CASTNLGQSNTGELFF. The CDR3 DNA reads as TGCGCCAGCACTAACTTGGGACAGTCGAACACCGGGGAGCTGTTTTTT.

This clone was picked up one time. V usage is TRBV19 and J usage is TRBJ2-7, with TRBD2 as a possible D gene (6 bases). This CDR3 spans 13 amino acids. CDR1 is LNHDA, CDR2 SQIVND, per germline (reference sequence). Trimming cost V 3 bases and J 4 bases, with 10 bases left between them. The CDR3 DNA reads as TGTGCCAGTAGTATGGCGGCGGGATACGAGCAGTACTTC. Translating it yields CASSMAAGYEQYF.

The rearrangement links TRBV6-5 to TRBJ2-5, with TRBD2 identical over 7 bases. Germline V gene lookup returns CDR1 MNHEY and CDR2 SVGAGI. This CDR3 has 13 residues. V lost 9 bases, J lost 3 bases, and 7 bases stayed unmatched. DNA for the CDR3: TGTGCCAGTCAGCGGGATTTAAAAGAGACCCAGTACTTC. Its translation is CASQRDLKETQYF.

This clone turned up a few times. The J gene is TRBJ2-1, the V gene TRBV14, with 9 bases fitting TRBD2. The CDR3 is 15 residues long. Germline V CDR1 and CDR2: SGHDN, FVKESK. Losses at the gene ends were 2 bases for V and 9 bases for J; bases not matched to a gene: 8. The CDR3 region has the DNA TGTGCCAGCAGCCAAAGGGCGGGAGGGCTTGCTGAGCAGTTCTTC. Translating gives CASSQRAGGLAEQFF. Drawing the rest from reference TRBV14 and TRBJ2-1, the complete variable domain is EAGVTQFPSHSVIEKGQTVTLRCDPISGHDNLYWYRRVMGKEIKFLLHFVKESKQDESGMPNNRFLAERTGGTYSTLKVQPAELEDSGVYFCASSQRAGGLAEQFFGPGTRLTVL.

The chain recombines TRBV28 with TRBJ1-1; D unresolved. CDR1 is MDHEN, CDR2 SYDVKM, per germline. The CDR3 is made up of 13 amino acids. V was pared by 2 bases and J by 1 base, with 5 bases between. The CDR3 is CASSLSANTEAFF. CDR3 sequence (DNA): TGTGCCAGCAGTTTAAGCGCGAACACTGAAGCTTTCTTT.

The gene calls are TRBV19 and TRBJ1-5; 7 bases line up with TRBD1. V shed 7 bases, J shed 2 bases, and the junction held 11 bases outside the gene matches. In germline, CDR1 is LNHDA, CDR2 SQIVND (reference sequence). The CDR3 spans 16 residues. The CDR3 region is CASKGGGGSGNQPQHF. CDR3 bases: TGTGCCAGTAAAGGTGGAGGGGGCTCAGGCAATCAGCCCCAGCATTTT.

The V gene is TRBV7-9, the J gene TRBJ2-2; D may be TRBD2 (6 bases). Trimming cost V 8 bases and J 2 bases, with 12 bases left between them. This CDR3 has 14 residues. CDR1 is SEHNR and CDR2 is FQNEAQ in the germline V gene (reference sequence). The CDR3 protein is CASVPAGNTGELFF. As DNA, the CDR3 is TGTGCCAGCGTCCCGGCGGGAAACACCGGGGAGCTGTTTTTT.

This rearrangement joins TRBV7-8 to TRBJ2-5; D gene uncertain. Trimming cost V 5 bases and J 0 bases, with 16 bases left between them. CDR1 and CDR2 (germline): SGHVS, FQNEAQ. CDR3 length: 16 residues. The CDR3 sequence: CASSQSDGLYQETQYF. The CDR3, as DNA: TGTGCCAGCAGCCAAAGCGACGGATTGTACCAAGAGACCCAGTACTTC.

The genes are TRBV3-1 (or the pseudogene TRBV3-2) and TRBJ2-7; D may be TRBD2 (6 bases). Germline V gene data show CDR1 as LGHDT and CDR2 as YNNKEL (reference sequence). V was clipped by 4 bases and J by 6 bases, with 22 bases between them. The CDR3 totals 16 residues. In DNA, the CDR3 is TGTGCCAGCAGCCCACCCGGGGGTGGCGGTGGGGGCGAGCAGTACTTC. It specifies CASSPPGGGGGGEQYF.

The chain recombines TRBV5-7 with TRBJ1-5; 8 bases match TRBD1. TRBV5-7 carries the ORF label, with uncertain function. The trim removed 0 bases at V and 6 bases at J, leaving 8 bases unmatched. The CDR3 covers 16 residues. The CDR3 reads CASSLVLFRGPQPQHF. As DNA, the CDR3 is TGTGCCAGCAGCTTGGTTTTGTTCAGGGGGCCTCAGCCCCAGCATTTT.

The chain links TRBV3-1 (or the pseudogene TRBV3-2) to TRBJ2-1; D might be TRBD2 (6 bases). The ends were cut back, 2 bases at V and 5 bases at J, with 19 bases in the middle. Germline loops: CDR1 LGHDT, CDR2 YNNKEL (reference sequence). This CDR3 has 17 amino acids. DNA for the CDR3: TGTGCCAGCAGCCAAACTGTGGGGACTGAATACAACAATGAGCAGTTCTTC. It yields the protein CASSQTVGTEYNNEQFF.

The chain joins TRBV18 to TRBJ2-5; weak D call: TRBD1 (5 bases). Germline V gives CDR1 KGHSH, CDR2 LQKENI. Between the trimmed V and J ends, which lost 4 bases and 1 base, there was a span of 10 bases. The CDR3 loop spans 14 amino acids. The CDR3 DNA follows: TGTGCCAGCTCACGCCCAGGGTCCCAAGAGACCCAGTACTTC. Translation gives CASSRPGSQETQYF.

This sequence joins TRBV5-6 and TRBJ1-2, with D maybe TRBD1 (5 bases). V gave up 2 bases and J gave up 8 bases, with 10 bases separating them. Germline values: CDR1 SGHDT, CDR2 YYEEEE. This CDR3 has 12 residues. The CDR3 loop is CASSLNWGGYTF. DNA for the CDR3: TGTGCCAGCAGCTTAAATTGGGGCGGCTACACCTTC.

A remark on this clone: At one boundary the junction diverges from the germline segment, which might be a read error. This sample also contains other DNA sequences that code for the same CDR3. The chain uses TRBV9 and TRBJ2-7, with D perhaps TRBD1 (5 bases). The CDR3 totals 13 residues. Germline V CDR1 and CDR2: SGDLS, YYNGEE. CDR3 DNA: TGTGCCAGCAGCGTAGCTCAGGGTTACGAGCAGTACTTT. Protein sequence: CASSVAQGYEQYF.